Reported below is one T cell receptor beta chain. These data come from a study of blood T cell repertoires in COVID-19. The protocol was immunoSEQ multiplex PCR, while the TCRdb copy is restricted to in-frame clones and leaves out a portion. The table lists some 300,000 clones, about 87% of them singletons. This CDR3 region has 17 residues. The V end was cut by 4 bases, the J end by 1 base, with 19 bases between. Germline V gives CDR1 KGHSH, CDR2 LQKENI. The chain carries TRBV18 and TRBJ1-1; D is possibly TRBD1 (5 bases). Material: peripheral blood. This receptor was obtained from a woman aged 50 to 60 with COVID-19, enrolled during active disease. CDR3 coding DNA: TGTGCCAGCTCACAAAGGGGTCACCCCGGTGGGAACACTGAAGCTTTCTTT. Protein: CASSQRGHPGGNTEAFF.